This TCR beta chain was sequenced in a study of cytomegalovirus exposure and HLA in healthy donors. On this clone: Its specificity is not known.

Whole-study results and caveats: When analyzed later, a missense DCLRE1C variant was found to be linked to TCR beta V- and J-gene trimming.

Primers for the PCR totalled 60 Vbeta and 13 Jbeta. Profiled with immunoSEQ multiplex PCR; TCRdb holds only in-frame clones, not every one. Among fewer than 200,000 clones, around 80% were seen once, and the ten largest hold about 2.2%. Germline values: CDR1 SEHNR, CDR2 FQNEAQ (reference sequence). The length of the CDR3 is 16 residues. V lost 4 bases to trimming and J lost 7 bases, with 20 bases between them. Input material: PBMCs. The rearrangement links TRBV7-9 to TRBJ2-1, with D possibly matching TRBD2 (5 bases). This receptor was identified in a woman aged 25 to 39 in good health and CMV-seronegative. DNA of the CDR3: TGTGCCAGCAGCTCCCAGCGGTGGGTGGTCGGTAATGAGCAGTTCTTC. Protein product: CASSSQRWVVGNEQFF.